This TCR beta chain was found in a study of response to subunit inactivated influenza vaccine. With V trimmed by 0 bases and J by 2 bases, 5 bases remained unmatched. Germline CDR1 reads SQVTM; CDR2 reads ANQGSEA. The CDR3 loop spans 16 amino acids. Turning to this clonotype: Its specificity is unknown.

Study outcomes and limitations: T cells newly recruited by each seasonal influenza vaccination are few, the authors suggested.

TCRdb re-derived calls from the RT-PCR reads in MiXCR, one entry per CDR3 protein. The sample shows 650,000 to 850,000 distinct CDR3 sequences, more than 11% of them seen only once. This clonotype originated in a man aged 50 to 59 who received an inactivated influenza vaccine. The chain links TRBV29-1 to TRBJ2-1; TRBD1 aligns across 9 bases. The specimen comprised PBMCs from blood, sampled around two weeks before vaccination. CDR3 residues: CSVEDPTGGTYNEQFF. DNA of the CDR3: TGCAGCGTTGAAGATCCAACAGGGGGCACCTACAATGAGCAGTTCTTC.